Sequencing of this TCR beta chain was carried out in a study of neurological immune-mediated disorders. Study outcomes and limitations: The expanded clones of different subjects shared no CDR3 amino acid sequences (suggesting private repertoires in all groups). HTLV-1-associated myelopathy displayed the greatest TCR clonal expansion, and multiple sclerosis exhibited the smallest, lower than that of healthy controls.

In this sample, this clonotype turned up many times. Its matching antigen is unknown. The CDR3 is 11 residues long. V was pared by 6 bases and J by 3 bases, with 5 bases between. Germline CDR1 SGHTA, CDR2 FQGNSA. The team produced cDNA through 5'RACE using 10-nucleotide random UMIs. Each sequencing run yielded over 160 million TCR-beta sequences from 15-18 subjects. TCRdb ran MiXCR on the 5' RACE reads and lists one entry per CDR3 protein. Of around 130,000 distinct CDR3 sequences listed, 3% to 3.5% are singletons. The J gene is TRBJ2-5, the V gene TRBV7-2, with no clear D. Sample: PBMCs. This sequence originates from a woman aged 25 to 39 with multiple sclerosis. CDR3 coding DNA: TGTGCCAGCAGATCGGAAGAGACCCAGTACTTC. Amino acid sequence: CASRSEETQYF.